This is a list of T cell receptor beta chains from one sample in a study of spatial heterogeneity in lung cancer. TCRdb independently ran MiXCR on the 5' RACE reads; one entry per CDR3 protein. Of tens of thousands of distinct CDR3 sequences listed, approximately 8% are singletons. Sequences were derived from PBMCs, sampled at surgery. These receptors originate from a female donor with early-stage non-small cell lung cancer. Both conserved end residues are part of each CDR3. The D gene is left open where the match is weak. Size values are once, few and many counts, or a class for expanded clones, and some rows have none.

TRBJ2-7 14 few TRBV19 - TGTGCCAGTAGTATAGTGGAGGGAGTCTCCGAGCAGTACTTC CASSIVEGVSEQYF
TRBJ2-1 17 few TRBV6-2/TRBV6-3 TRBD2 TGTGCCAGCAGTGACAGAGCGGGAGGCAGCTCCTACAATGAGCAGTTCTTC CASSDRAGGSSYNEQFF
TRBJ1-1 15 many TRBV5-6 - TGTGCCAGCAGCTTGCCAGGGGCCATGAACACTGAAGCTTTCTTT CASSLPGAMNTEAFF
TRBJ2-5 13 few TRBV27 - TGTGCCAGCACTGGACAGTGGGGAGAGACCCAGTACTTC CASTGQWGETQYF
TRBJ2-3 14 few TRBV12-3/TRBV12-4 - TGTGCCAGCAGTTCGGTCCCTGGCACAGATACGCAGTATTTT CASSSVPGTDTQYF
TRBJ1-3 14 few TRBV4-1 - TGCGCCAGCCTCATAGGTTCGGGGGGAAACACCATATATTTT CASLIGSGGNTIYF
TRBJ1-5 15 many TRBV9 - TGTGCCAGCAGCGTCACGGACAGCCTCAATCAGCCCCAGCATTTT CASSVTDSLNQPQHF
TRBJ1-5 15 many TRBV7-2 - TGTGCCAGCAGCTTAACACAGTATAGCAATCAGCCCCAGCATTTT CASSLTQYSNQPQHF
TRBJ2-5 14 many TRBV6-5 - TGTGCCAGCAGCGCACTAGAGATCCAAGAGACCCAGTACTTC CASSALEIQETQYF
TRBJ2-6 19 many TRBV10-3 TRBD1 TGTGCCATCAGTGAGTCGATACAGGGGTTGGGCTCTGGGGCCAACGTCCTGACTTTC CAISESIQGLGSGANVLTF
TRBJ1-2 13 many TRBV3-1 - TGTGCCAGCAGCCAAATGGCCCTTTATGGCTACACCTTC CASSQMALYGYTF
TRBJ2-6 13 few TRBV5-1 - TGCGCCAGCAGGAACTCTGGGGCCAACGTCCTGACTTTC CASRNSGANVLTF
TRBJ1-1 11 few TRBV18 - TGTGCCAGCTCAGCCGACACTGAAGCTTTCTTT CASSADTEAFF
TRBJ2-2 17 - TRBV7-9 TRBD1 TGTGCCAGCAGCCGCAGGCCCGGGACAGGGGCCCTCGGGGAGCTGTTTTTT CASSRRPGTGALGELFF
TRBJ1-2 15 many TRBV3-1 TRBD1 TGTGCCAGCAGCCAAGGACAGGGTAGAGACGATGGCTACACCTTC CASSQGQGRDDGYTF
TRBJ2-1 14 - TRBV18 - TGTGCCAGCTCACCACAGGGGGTGAAGAATGAGCAGTTCTTC CASSPQGVKNEQFF